These T cell receptor beta chains were read from a single sample in a study of T cells in Graves' hyperthyroidism and ophthalmopathy. TCRdb itself ran the multiplex PCR reads through MiXCR, one entry per CDR3 protein. The repertoire holds approximately 480,000 distinct CDR3 sequences, with roughly 20% as singletons. The sample comprised blood. Every receptor here comes from a man between 18 and 29 years old with Graves' hyperthyroidism. Both conserved end residues are part of each CDR3. The order of the fields is D gene, J gene, clone size, V gene, CDR3 DNA, CDR3 protein. A D gene is named only where the DNA matches it firmly. The size of a clone is reported for some rows only, either as once, few or many, or as a class for expanded clones.

d_call: NA
j_call: TRBJ2-5
clone_size: NA
v_call: TRBV27
cdr3_nt: TGTGCCAGCAGTTTATCGGCGGTAAAAGAGACCCAGTACTTC
cdr3_aa: CASSLSAVKETQYF

d_call: TRBD1
j_call: TRBJ1-1
clone_size: many
v_call: TRBV29-1
cdr3_nt: TGCAGCGTCCCGGGACAGCTGAACACTGAAGCTTTCTTT
cdr3_aa: CSVPGQLNTEAFF

d_call: NA
j_call: TRBJ2-1
clone_size: NA
v_call: TRBV12-5
cdr3_nt: TGTGCTAGTGGTTTGCCCGTTTACAATGAGCAGTTCTTC
cdr3_aa: CASGLPVYNEQFF

d_call: NA
j_call: TRBJ1-2
clone_size: few
v_call: TRBV30
cdr3_nt: TGTGCCTGGAGTCCCCGACACGAACCTTACTATGGCTACACCTTC
cdr3_aa: CAWSPRHEPYYGYTF

d_call: NA
j_call: TRBJ1-1
clone_size: NA
v_call: TRBV29-1
cdr3_nt: TGCAGCTTCCCCCAGAACACTGAAGCTTTCTTT
cdr3_aa: CSFPQNTEAFF

d_call: TRBD1
j_call: TRBJ2-2
clone_size: NA
v_call: TRBV25-1
cdr3_nt: TGTGCCAGCAGCGTCCCGGGACAGGGGCTGTTTTTT
cdr3_aa: CASSVPGQGLFF

d_call: TRBD1
j_call: TRBJ1-6
clone_size: NA
v_call: TRBV28
cdr3_nt: TGTGCCAGCGAGGGACAGCCTAATTCACCCCTCCACTTT
cdr3_aa: CASEGQPNSPLHF

d_call: TRBD1
j_call: TRBJ1-1
clone_size: NA
v_call: TRBV2
cdr3_nt: TGTGCCAGCAGTTTAGGCCAGGGGGCGTTCACTGAAGCTTTCTTT
cdr3_aa: CASSLGQGAFTEAFF

d_call: NA
j_call: TRBJ1-5
clone_size: few
v_call: TRBV12-3/TRBV12-4
cdr3_nt: TGTGCCAGCAACCTCTCGGGTCAGCCCCAGCATTTT
cdr3_aa: CASNLSGQPQHF

d_call: NA
j_call: TRBJ1-5
clone_size: NA
v_call: TRBV2
cdr3_nt: TGTGCCAGCCGGAGGGAGGGAGGGTTAAATCAGCCCCAGCATTTT
cdr3_aa: CASRREGGLNQPQHF

d_call: NA
j_call: TRBJ2-7
clone_size: few
v_call: TRBV7-6
cdr3_nt: TGTGCCAGCAGCCCCCCAGGGGGGGGTGGCGAGCAGTACTTC
cdr3_aa: CASSPPGGGGEQYF

d_call: NA
j_call: TRBJ1-1
clone_size: many
v_call: TRBV11-3
cdr3_nt: TGTGCCAGCAGCTCGGTGACTGAAGCTTTCTTT
cdr3_aa: CASSSVTEAFF

d_call: NA
j_call: TRBJ1-5
clone_size: NA
v_call: TRBV27
cdr3_nt: TGTGCCAGCAGTTTTTTGCCAAATCAGCCCCAGCATTTT
cdr3_aa: CASSFLPNQPQHF

d_call: NA
j_call: TRBJ1-2
clone_size: many
v_call: TRBV6-5
cdr3_nt: TGTGCCAGCGGTTATCAGGGGAACTATGGCTACACCTTC
cdr3_aa: CASGYQGNYGYTF

d_call: TRBD1
j_call: TRBJ1-1
clone_size: many
v_call: TRBV19
cdr3_nt: TGTGCCAGTAGTATTAACTACAGGGGGAACACTGAAGCTTTCTTT
cdr3_aa: CASSINYRGNTEAFF

d_call: NA
j_call: TRBJ2-1
clone_size: NA
v_call: TRBV12-3/TRBV12-4
cdr3_nt: TGTGCCAGCAGTTTAGCGGGGGGGCCTTCAGATGAGCAGTTCTTC
cdr3_aa: CASSLAGGPSDEQFF

d_call: NA
j_call: TRBJ2-4
clone_size: NA
v_call: TRBV28
cdr3_nt: TGTGCCAGCACCCGGGGGTTTAGCAAAAACATTCAGTACTTC
cdr3_aa: CASTRGFSKNIQYF

d_call: TRBD1
j_call: TRBJ2-5
clone_size: many
v_call: TRBV2
cdr3_nt: TGTGCCAGCAGTGAGGGTCCGGGACAGGGAGGAGAGACCCAGTACTTC
cdr3_aa: CASSEGPGQGGETQYF

d_call: TRBD1
j_call: TRBJ1-5
clone_size: many
v_call: TRBV24-1
cdr3_nt: TGTGCCACCAGTGACTCCGAGGAGGGGGCCGGCAATCAGCCCCAGCATTTT
cdr3_aa: CATSDSEEGAGNQPQHF

d_call: NA
j_call: TRBJ1-5
clone_size: many
v_call: TRBV12-3/TRBV12-4
cdr3_nt: TGTGCCAGCAGTTTATGGGGAAGGGGGATTAGCAATCAGCCCCAGCATTTT
cdr3_aa: CASSLWGRGISNQPQHF

d_call: NA
j_call: TRBJ1-1
clone_size: NA
v_call: TRBV29-1
cdr3_nt: TGCAGCGTTGATGAAGGGGCCAACACCCGGAAAACTGAAGCTTTCTTT
cdr3_aa: CSVDEGANTRKTEAFF

d_call: TRBD1
j_call: TRBJ2-2
clone_size: NA
v_call: TRBV12-5
cdr3_nt: TGTGCTACCGGTTATTGGACAGGGGGCAGGAGCACCGGGGAGCTGTTTTTT
cdr3_aa: CATGYWTGGRSTGELFF

d_call: NA
j_call: TRBJ2-2
clone_size: NA
v_call: TRBV12-3/TRBV12-4
cdr3_nt: TGTGCCAGCAGTCCCCACTGGACAGAAACCGGGGAGCTGTTTTTT
cdr3_aa: CASSPHWTETGELFF

d_call: TRBD1
j_call: TRBJ1-1
clone_size: NA
v_call: TRBV6-1
cdr3_nt: TGTGCCATCAGGGGGCTGGTGGCTGAAGCTTTCTTT
cdr3_aa: CAIRGLVAEAFF

d_call: NA
j_call: TRBJ1-1
clone_size: many
v_call: TRBV20-1
cdr3_nt: TGCAGTGCTAGACCCACTTACACTGAAGCTTTCTTT
cdr3_aa: CSARPTYTEAFF